This T cell receptor (beta chain) was captured in a study of shared clonotypes between healthy human individuals. Whole-study results and caveats: Sharing across four donors was highest in naive CD4 (around 5%) and lowest in memory CD8 (roughly 0.4%). How much donors shared clonotypes was expected to be affected by sequencing depth.

An approximately 220 ng quantity of DNA, roughly 29,000 T cell genomes, went into the sorted-subset replicate PCRs. Per the original data handling: ImmunoSEQ gave junction-only sequences without quality scores, so filtering differed. The protocol was immunoSEQ multiplex PCR, while the TCRdb copy is restricted to in-frame clones and leaves out a portion. The DNA was the basis for D and trimming; V, J and clone size are from that table. The repertoire includes over 1.5 million clones, approximately 98% of them detected once, and roughly 0.45% sits in the top ten. Germline V gene data show CDR1 as SGDLS and CDR2 as YYNGEE. V shed 2 bases and J 2 bases; nucleotides not matched to a gene: 10. The CDR3 totals 18 residues. The table lists this clone with a count of one. Its antigen remains unidentified.

The genes are TRBV9 and TRBJ2-1; 10 nucleotides match TRBD2. Input material: naive CD4+ T cells sorted from blood. The subset denotes: CD45RA+ positively selected. This receptor was identified in a man aged 25-45 years in good health. This CDR3 reads CASSVGASGRGAYNEQFF. Written as DNA, the CDR3 is TGTGCCAGCAGCGTTGGTGCTAGCGGGAGAGGGGCCTACAATGAGCAGTTCTTC.